These T cell receptor beta chains were read from a single sample in a study of blood T cells in healthy people across ages. TCRdb processed the 5' RACE reads anew with MiXCR; each CDR3 protein has one entry. The sample has 1 million or so distinct CDR3 sequences, about 23% seen once. These data are also associated with another study on T cells of mothers and their children.

Specimen: blood. The origin of the receptors is a girl aged 2 to 10 in good health. Each CDR3 is given with its conserved first and last residue. D genes are given only for firm matches. Clone sizes are given selectively: once, few, many, or a class where the clone is expanded.

j_call | d_call | v_call | clone_size | cdr3_aa | cdr3_nt
TRBJ2-7 | TRBD1 | TRBV7-2 | many | CASSSPGGTGDYEQYF | TGTGCCAGCAGCTCGCCAGGGGGGACAGGGGACTACGAGCAGTACTTC
TRBJ1-6 | TRBD1 | TRBV7-9 | - | CASSPGQGENSPLHF | TGTGCCAGCAGCCCAGGACAGGGGGAAAATTCACCCCTCCACTTT
TRBJ1-1 | - | TRBV9 | - | CASSVDRGETFF | TGTGCCAGCAGCGTAGATCGAGGGGAGACTTTCTTT
TRBJ2-4 | - | TRBV20-1 | - | CSARDYTGQNIQYF | TGCAGTGCTAGAGATTACACGGGACAAAACATTCAGTACTTC
TRBJ2-3 | - | TRBV9 | - | CASNLAGLATDTQYF | TGTGCCAGCAACCTGGCGGGACTTGCCACAGATACGCAGTATTTT
TRBJ2-7 | TRBD2 | TRBV9 | - | CASSVAASGGYEQYF | TGTGCCAGCAGCGTAGCGGCTAGCGGGGGTTACGAGCAGTACTTC
TRBJ2-2 | - | TRBV7-6 | - | CASSLLEDQVNTGELFF | TGTGCCAGCAGCCTTTTAGAGGATCAGGTCAACACCGGGGAGCTGTTTTTT
TRBJ1-1 | TRBD1 | TRBV14 | few | CASSQIGTGDQAFF | TGTGCCAGCAGCCAAATCGGGACAGGGGATCAAGCTTTCTTT
TRBJ2-3 | TRBD2 | TRBV2 | - | CAVPKKRGGTDTQYF | TGTGCCGTCCCCAAAAAGCGGGGGGGCACAGATACGCAGTATTTT
TRBJ1-1 | - | TRBV29-1 | - | CSVRGTANTEAFF | TGCAGCGTACGGGGGACGGCGAACACTGAAGCTTTCTTT